Given below is one T cell receptor (beta chain) in context. Its antigen is unidentified. After removal of 6 bases from V and 7 bases from J, the junction contained 14 bases not matched to a gene. CDR3 size: 16 residues. Germline CDR1 reads SGHRS; CDR2 reads YFSETQ. The data stem from a study of cytomegalovirus exposure and HLA in healthy donors. Study findings and constraints: Other equally common chains were less clonally expanded than HLA-associated TCR beta chains, a later analysis showed.

PCR employed 60 Vbeta and 13 Jbeta primers. Assay: immunoSEQ multiplex PCR; the TCRdb copy retains only in-frame clones and omits some. The sample records around 170,000 clones, approximately 80% being singletons. Sequencing was performed on PBMCs. The origin of this receptor is a woman aged 45 to 65 in good health and CMV-seronegative. This chain links TRBV5-1 with TRBJ2-1, with TRBD2 identical over 9 bases. The CDR3 DNA reads TGCGCCAGCACCGGTCCCGGGGGACTAGCACAAAATGAGCAGTTCTTC. Amino acid sequence: CASTGPGGLAQNEQFF.